This T cell receptor (beta chain) is from a study of cytomegalovirus exposure and HLA in healthy donors. This clone was observed a handful of times. Germline-derived CDR1 and CDR2 are SNHLY and FYNNEI. The CDR3 loop spans 16 amino acids. Trimming pared 7 bases from V and 0 bases from J, leaving 18 bases between. The PCR was carried out with 60 Vbeta primers and 13 Jbeta primers. Profiled with immunoSEQ multiplex PCR; TCRdb holds only in-frame clones, not every one. The data show around 120,000 clones, around 10% seen once. This TCR derives from a man aged 30-40 years in good health and CMV-seronegative. Specimen: PBMCs. V usage is TRBV2 and J usage is TRBJ1-1, with D perhaps matching TRBD1 (6 bases). CDR3 residues: CASTKEAGTMNTEAFF. CDR3 nucleotides: TGTGCCAGCACAAAGGAGGCAGGGACAATGAACACTGAAGCTTTCTTT.